Sequencing of this T cell receptor beta chain was carried out in a study of cytomegalovirus exposure and HLA in healthy donors. Study observations and caveats: When the data were analyzed later, several of the most significant clusters appeared to be linked to common viral pathogens. What TCR beta sequences reportedly achieved was accurate prediction of HLA-A and HLA-B alleles in most subjects.

V was pared by 7 bases and J by 1 base, with 7 bases between. The CDR3 is 12 amino acids. From germline, CDR1 is LNHDA and CDR2 SQIVND (reference sequence). Donors were ostensibly healthy at sampling, although undocumented immune exposures were probable. The PCR contained 60 Vbeta and 13 Jbeta primers. As processed by the authors: Later work found around 85 million unique TCR beta chains, with 9.5 million to 14 million shared. TCRdb's copy holds only in-frame clones and misses some; the assay was immunoSEQ multiplex PCR. V, J and clone size are those of that table, while D and trimming were read from the DNA. The sample holds fewer than 200,000 clones, around 83% seen once. Of note for this clone: No antigen is known for it.

Sequenced material: PBMCs. This clonotype was obtained from a man aged 40-50 years in good health and CMV-seropositive. This chain connects TRBV19 to TRBJ1-1; the D is unclear. CDR3 sequence: CASTNRNTEAFF. The CDR3 nucleotides read TGTGCCAGTACCAACAGGAACACTGAAGCTTTCTTT.